This T cell receptor (beta chain) originates from a study of cytomegalovirus exposure and HLA in healthy donors. General study results and limits: A later analysis reportedly found that, within productive TCRs, an Asian-associated ancestry cluster had fewer N-insertions than the mean observed across the roughly 630 donors.

Remarks on this clone: Its antigen is as yet unknown.

Both 60 Vbeta primers and 13 Jbeta primers went into the PCR. Generated by immunoSEQ multiplex PCR, the TCRdb table keeps only in-frame clones and is missing some. The sample comprises about 140,000 clones, approximately 82% of which are singletons, and about 1.4% rests with the top ten. The CDR3 totals 17 residues. Germline V gene sequence: CDR1 SGHNT, CDR2 YYREEE (reference sequence). Between the trimmed V and J ends, which lost 3 bases and 0 bases, there was a span of 15 bases. This TCR was sampled from a man aged 25 to 40 in good health and CMV-seropositive. The chain links TRBV5-4 to TRBJ2-2; a weak D match, TRBD2 (7 bases). Sequenced material: PBMCs. The CDR3 sequence: CASSWGGGGPNTGELFF. The CDR3 DNA reads as TGTGCCAGCAGCTGGGGAGGCGGGGGCCCGAACACCGGGGAGCTGTTTTTT.